Presented here are 7 T cell receptor beta chains from one specimen sequenced in a study of shared clonotypes between healthy human individuals. Sequencing used immunoSEQ multiplex PCR; TCRdb keeps in-frame clones, though not all of them. The sample has 2 million or so clones; about 95% are singletons. Positively selected for CCR7, the CD45RO-negative cells used as naive CD8 cells excluded terminally differentiated effector memory CD45RA+ cells. The sequenced sample consisted of naive CD8+ T cells sorted from blood. All receptors derive from a man younger than 35 in good health.

The chain combines TRBV19 with TRBJ2-2; 7 bases are shared with TRBD1. There are 17 residues in the CDR3. CDR1 is LNHDA, CDR2 SQIVND, per germline (reference sequence). The J segment lost 5 bases and the V segment lost 0 bases, leaving 9 bases of the junction unmatched. CDR3 sequence: CASSIDLETGLTGELFF. CDR3 bases: TGTGCCAGTAGTATAGATCTGGAGACAGGGTTGACCGGGGAGCTGTTTTTT.

Here the CDR3 DNA reads TGTGCCAGCAGCCTCGGTGGGGTGGGCTACGAGCAGTACTTC. This sequence encodes CASSLGGVGYEQYF. The chain joins TRBV6-5 to TRBJ2-7; D is ambiguous. The CDR3 is made up of 14 amino acids. V dropped 6 bases and J dropped 3 bases, with 15 bases sitting between them. Germline V lookup: CDR1 MNHEY, CDR2 SVGAGI.

The rearrangement uses TRBV4-1 and TRBJ2-4; D is possibly TRBD1 or TRBD2 (5 bases each). In germline, CDR1 is MGHRA, CDR2 YSYEKL. The ends were cut back, 6 bases at V and 0 bases at J, with 9 bases in the middle. This CDR3 is built from 14 residues. This CDR3 is CASRGVLAKNIQYF. The CDR3 DNA reads TGCGCCAGCAGGGGGGTGCTAGCCAAAAACATTCAGTACTTC.

The chain is built from TRBV2 and TRBJ2-6; the D gene is possibly TRBD2 (5 bases). CDR1 and CDR2 from the germline V gene are SNHLY and FYNNEI. There are 19 residues in the CDR3. Between the trimmed V and J ends, which lost 9 bases and 0 bases, there was a span of 24 bases. For the CDR3, the DNA is TGTGCCAGACGTCAGTGGAGGCAGAACTTAAGCTCTGGGGCCAACGTCCTGACTTTC. Encoded protein: CARRQWRQNLSSGANVLTF.

The V gene is TRBV9, the J gene TRBJ2-7; TRBD1 matches 7 bases. Germline loops: CDR1 SGDLS, CDR2 YYNGEE. After removal of 4 bases from V and 3 bases from J, the junction contained 4 bases not matched to a gene. The CDR3 length is 13 residues. The CDR3 region has the DNA TGTGCCAGCAGCCCGACAGGGTACTACGAGCAGTACTTC. Residues: CASSPTGYYEQYF.

V gene TRBV6-1 combines with J gene TRBJ2-3; 8 nucleotides line up with TRBD2. The germline gives CDR1 MNHNS, CDR2 SASEGT. J gave up 2 bases and V 8 bases, and 6 bases lay outside the gene matches. This CDR3 has 14 residues. In nucleotides, the CDR3 is TGTGCCAGCGGCGGGGGGTATTTCACAGATACGCAGTATTTT. Its protein product is CASGGGYFTDTQYF.

V and J are TRBV12-2 and TRBJ1-5; the table gives TRBD1 as D, unverified against the DNA. TRBV12-2 is a pseudogene locus. The CDR3 runs 17 residues. This chain's CDR3 is CASRLAQGTGGNQPQHF. The CDR3 nucleotides are TGTGCAAGTCGCCTGGCCCAGGGGACAGGGGGCAATCAGCCCCAGCATTTT.